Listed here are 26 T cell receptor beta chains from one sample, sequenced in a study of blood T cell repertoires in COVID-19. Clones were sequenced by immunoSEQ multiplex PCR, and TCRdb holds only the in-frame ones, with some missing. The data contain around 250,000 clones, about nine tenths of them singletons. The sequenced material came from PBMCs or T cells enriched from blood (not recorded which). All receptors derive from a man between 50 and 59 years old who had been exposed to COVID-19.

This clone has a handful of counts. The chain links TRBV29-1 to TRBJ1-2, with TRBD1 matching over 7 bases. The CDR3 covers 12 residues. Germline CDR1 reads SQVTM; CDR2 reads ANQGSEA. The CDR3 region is CSLRDRNYGYTF. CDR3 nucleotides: TGCAGTCTGAGGGACAGAAACTATGGCTACACCTTC. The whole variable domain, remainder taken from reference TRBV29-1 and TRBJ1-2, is SAVISQKPSRDICQRGTSLTIQCQVDSQVTMMFWYRQQPGQSLTLIATANQGSEATYESGFVIDKFPISRPNLTFSTLTVSNMSPEDSSIYLCSLRDRNYGYTFGSGTRLTVV.

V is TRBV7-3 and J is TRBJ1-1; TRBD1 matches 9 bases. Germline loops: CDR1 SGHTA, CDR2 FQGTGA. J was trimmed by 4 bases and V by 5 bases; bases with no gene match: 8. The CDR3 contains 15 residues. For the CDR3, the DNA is TGTGCCAGCAGCCGACAGGGGGGAGAAGGCACTGAAGCTTTCTTT. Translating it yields CASSRQGGEGTEAFF.

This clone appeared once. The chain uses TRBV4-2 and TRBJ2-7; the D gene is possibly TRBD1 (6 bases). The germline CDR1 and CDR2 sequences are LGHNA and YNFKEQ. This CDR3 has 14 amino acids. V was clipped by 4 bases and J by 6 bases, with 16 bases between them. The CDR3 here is CASSPPTGGGEQYF. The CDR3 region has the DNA TGTGCCAGCAGCCCCCCGACTGGGGGCGGCGAGCAGTACTTC.

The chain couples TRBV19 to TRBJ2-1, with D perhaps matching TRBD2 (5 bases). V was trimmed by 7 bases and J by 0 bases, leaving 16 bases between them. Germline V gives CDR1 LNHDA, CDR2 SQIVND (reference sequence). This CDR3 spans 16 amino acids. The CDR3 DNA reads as TGTGCCAGTACTAGCTCTTTTACTAGCTCCTACAATGAGCAGTTCTTC. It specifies CASTSSFTSSYNEQFF.

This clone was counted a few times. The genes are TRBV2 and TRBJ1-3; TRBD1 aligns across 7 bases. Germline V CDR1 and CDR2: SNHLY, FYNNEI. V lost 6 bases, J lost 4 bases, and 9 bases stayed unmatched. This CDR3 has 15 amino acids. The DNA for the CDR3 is TGTGCCAGCAGACCAACAGGGGCCTCAGGAAACACCATATATTTT. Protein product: CASRPTGASGNTIYF.

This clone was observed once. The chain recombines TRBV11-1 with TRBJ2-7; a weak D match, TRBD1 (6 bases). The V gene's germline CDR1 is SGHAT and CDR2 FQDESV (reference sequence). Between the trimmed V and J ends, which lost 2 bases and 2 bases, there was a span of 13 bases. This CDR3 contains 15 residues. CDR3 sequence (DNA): TGTGCCAGCAGCTTATTCGCAGGGGAAACCTACGAGCAGTACGTC. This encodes CASSLFAGETYEQYV.

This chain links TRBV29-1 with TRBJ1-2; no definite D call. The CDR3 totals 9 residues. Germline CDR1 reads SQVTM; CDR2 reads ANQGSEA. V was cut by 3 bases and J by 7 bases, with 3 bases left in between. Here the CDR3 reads CSVEAGYTF. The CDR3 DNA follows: TGCAGCGTTGAGGCTGGCTACACCTTC.

The CDR3 DNA reads as TGTGCCTGGAGTGGGGACAGGAGGGAAAAACTGTTTTTT. Amino acids: CAWSGDRREKLFF. The chain recombines TRBV30 with TRBJ1-4; TRBD1 agrees at 8 bases. This CDR3 has 13 residues. Germline CDR1 is GTSNPN and CDR2 is SVGIG (reference sequence). V was clipped by 1 base and J by 8 bases; unmatched bases: 3.

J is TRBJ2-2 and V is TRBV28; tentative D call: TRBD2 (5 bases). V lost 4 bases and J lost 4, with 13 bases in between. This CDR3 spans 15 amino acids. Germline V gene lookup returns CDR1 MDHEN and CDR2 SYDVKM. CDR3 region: CASSSPGEGTGELFF. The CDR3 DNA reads TGTGCCAGCAGTTCCCCCGGCGAGGGCACCGGGGAGCTGTTTTTT. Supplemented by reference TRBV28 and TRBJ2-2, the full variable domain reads DVKVTQSSRYLVKRTGEKVFLECVQDMDHENMFWYRQDPGLGLRLIYFSYDVKMKEKGDIPEGYSVSREKKERFSLILESASTNQTSMYLCASSSPGEGTGELFFGEGSRLTVL.

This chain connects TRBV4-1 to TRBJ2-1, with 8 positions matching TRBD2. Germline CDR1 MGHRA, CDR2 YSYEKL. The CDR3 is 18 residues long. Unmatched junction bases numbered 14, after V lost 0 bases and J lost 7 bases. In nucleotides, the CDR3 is TGCGCCAGCAGCCAAGATCAGAAGCCGGGAGGGGGGAGGAATGAGCAGTTCTTC. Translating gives CASSQDQKPGGGRNEQFF.

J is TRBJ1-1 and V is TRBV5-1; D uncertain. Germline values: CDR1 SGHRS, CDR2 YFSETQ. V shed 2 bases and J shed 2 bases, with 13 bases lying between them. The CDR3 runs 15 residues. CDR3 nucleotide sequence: TGCGCCAGCAGCTTTTTGTCAGGAGGAAACACTGAAGCTTTCTTT. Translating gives CASSFLSGGNTEAFF.

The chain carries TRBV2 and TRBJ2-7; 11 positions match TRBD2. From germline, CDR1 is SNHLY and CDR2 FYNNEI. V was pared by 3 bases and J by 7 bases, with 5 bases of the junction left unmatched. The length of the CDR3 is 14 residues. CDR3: CASSDVAGGREQYF. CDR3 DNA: TGTGCCAGCAGTGACGTAGCGGGGGGGAGGGAGCAGTACTTC.

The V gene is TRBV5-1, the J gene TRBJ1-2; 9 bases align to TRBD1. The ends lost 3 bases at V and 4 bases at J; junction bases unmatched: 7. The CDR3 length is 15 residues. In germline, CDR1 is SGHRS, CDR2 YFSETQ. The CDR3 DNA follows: TGCGCCAGCAGCTACACGGGACAGGGTCCCTATGGCTACACCTTC. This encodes CASSYTGQGPYGYTF.

The CDR3 DNA follows: TGTGCCAGCAGCTTCCAATCGGAGCGGCGGTACTTC. Encoded protein: CASSFQSERRYF. The genes are TRBV7-9 and TRBJ2-7; a possible D gene is TRBD2 (5 bases). Trimming shortened V by 3 bases and J by 12 bases, and 15 bases separated the two germline ends. The CDR3 sequence is 12 residues long. CDR1 is SEHNR and CDR2 is FQNEAQ in the germline V gene (reference sequence).

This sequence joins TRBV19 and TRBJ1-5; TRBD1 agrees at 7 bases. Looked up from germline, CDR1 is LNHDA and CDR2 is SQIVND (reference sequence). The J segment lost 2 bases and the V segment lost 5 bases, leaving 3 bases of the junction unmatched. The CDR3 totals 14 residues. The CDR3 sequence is CASSRDRGNQPQHF. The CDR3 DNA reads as TGTGCCAGTAGTCGTGACAGGGGCAATCAGCCCCAGCATTTT.

CDR3 region: CASSLFAGTRGGTQYF. CDR3 DNA: TGTGCCAGTAGTCTCTTTGCCGGGACTAGAGGCGGGACCCAGTACTTC. The chain uses TRBV19 and TRBJ2-5, with 8 positions matching TRBD2. CDR1 is LNHDA and CDR2 is SQIVND in the germline V gene (reference sequence). V dropped 5 bases and J dropped 7; count of bases not matched to a gene: 15. The CDR3 is made up of 16 amino acids.

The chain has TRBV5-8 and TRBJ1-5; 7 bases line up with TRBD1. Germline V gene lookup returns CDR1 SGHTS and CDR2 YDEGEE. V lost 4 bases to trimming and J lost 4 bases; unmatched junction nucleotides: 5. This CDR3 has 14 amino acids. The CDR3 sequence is CASSPGQANQPQHF. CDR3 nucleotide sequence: TGTGCCAGCAGCCCCGGACAGGCGAATCAGCCCCAGCATTTT.

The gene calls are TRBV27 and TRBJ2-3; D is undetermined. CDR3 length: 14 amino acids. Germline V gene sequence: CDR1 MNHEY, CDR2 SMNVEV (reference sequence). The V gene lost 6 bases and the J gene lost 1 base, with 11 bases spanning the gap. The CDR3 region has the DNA TGTGCCAGCAGGATGGAGTTGGGCACAGATACGCAGTATTTT. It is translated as CASRMELGTDTQYF.

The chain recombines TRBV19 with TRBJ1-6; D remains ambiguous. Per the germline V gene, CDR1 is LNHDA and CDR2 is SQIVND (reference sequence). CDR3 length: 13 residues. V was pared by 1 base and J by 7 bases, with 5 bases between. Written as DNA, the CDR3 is TGTGCCAGTAGTATAGCGCAGAATTCACCCCTCCACTTT. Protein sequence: CASSIAQNSPLHF.

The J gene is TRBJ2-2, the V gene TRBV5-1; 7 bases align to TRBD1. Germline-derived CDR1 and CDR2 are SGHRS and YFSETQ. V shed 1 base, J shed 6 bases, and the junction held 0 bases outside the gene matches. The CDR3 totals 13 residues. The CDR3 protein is CASSLTGAGELFF. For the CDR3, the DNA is TGCGCCAGCAGCTTGACAGGGGCCGGGGAGCTGTTTTTT. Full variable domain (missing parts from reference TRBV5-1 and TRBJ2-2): KAGVTQTPRYLIKTRGQQVTLSCSPISGHRSVSWYQQTPGQGLQFLFEYFSETQRNKGNFPGRFSGRQFSNSRSEMNVSTLELGDSALYLCASSLTGAGELFFGEGSRLTVL.

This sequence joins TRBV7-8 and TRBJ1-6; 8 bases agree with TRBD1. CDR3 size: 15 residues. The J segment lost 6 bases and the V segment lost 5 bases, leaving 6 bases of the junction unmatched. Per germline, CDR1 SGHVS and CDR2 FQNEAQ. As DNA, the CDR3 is TGTGCCAGCAGCACCACCACAGGGGGTAATTCACCCCTCCACTTT. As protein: CASSTTTGGNSPLHF.

Here the CDR3 DNA reads TGTGCCAGCAGCACACAGGGACAGGGTAGTTCACCCCTCCACTTT. It encodes CASSTQGQGSSPLHF. This chain uses TRBV7-2 with TRBJ1-6, with 9 bases aligning to TRBD1. The V and J ends lost 5 bases and 9 bases, in that order; junction bases with no gene match: 8. Germline V CDR1 and CDR2: SGHTA, FQGNSA. The CDR3 runs 15 residues.

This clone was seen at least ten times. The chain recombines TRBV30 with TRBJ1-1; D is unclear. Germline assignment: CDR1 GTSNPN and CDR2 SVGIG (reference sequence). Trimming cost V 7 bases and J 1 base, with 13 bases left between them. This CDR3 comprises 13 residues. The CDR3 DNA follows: TGTGCCTCCACACATTCAAGGAACACTGAAGCTTTCTTT. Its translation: CASTHSRNTEAFF.

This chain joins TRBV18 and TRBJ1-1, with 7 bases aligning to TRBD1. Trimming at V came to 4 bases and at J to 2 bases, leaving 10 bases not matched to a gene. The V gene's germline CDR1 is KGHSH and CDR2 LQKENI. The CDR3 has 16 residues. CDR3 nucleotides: TGTGCCAGCTCACTGGGCATTGGGACAGCAAACACTGAAGCTTTCTTT. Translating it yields CASSLGIGTANTEAFF.

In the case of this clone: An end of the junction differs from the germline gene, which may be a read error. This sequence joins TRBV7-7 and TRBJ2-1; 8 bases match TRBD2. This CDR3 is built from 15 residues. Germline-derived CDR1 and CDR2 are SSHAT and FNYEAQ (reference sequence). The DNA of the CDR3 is TGTGCTAGCAGCTTAGGAACGGGGGGGCGTAGTGAGCAGTTCTTC. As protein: CASSLGTGGRSEQFF.

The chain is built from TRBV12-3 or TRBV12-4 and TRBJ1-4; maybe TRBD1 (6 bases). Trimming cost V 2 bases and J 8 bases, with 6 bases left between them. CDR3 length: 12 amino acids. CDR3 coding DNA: TGTGCCAGCAGTTTAAGGGGGGAAAAACTGTTTTTT. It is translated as CASSLRGEKLFF.